This T cell receptor (beta chain) was recorded in a study of blood T cell repertoires in COVID-19. About the study: COVID-19 samples from acute and convalescent phases originated in the United States, Italy and Spain. From T cells, B-cell-depleted T cells, or PBMCs came the material, which was cDNA or gDNA.

Germline V gene lookup returns CDR1 SGHRS and CDR2 YFSETQ. CDR3 length equals 15 residues. Trimming stripped 0 bases from V and 4 bases from J, with 11 bases between. As regards this clone: At the DNA level, this CDR3 is encoded by other sequences in the same sample as well.

In the original processing: Reference gene primers were amplified, and this amplification served to estimate nucleated cell counts. Repertoires were generated with immunoSEQ multiplex PCR, while TCRdb's copy carries only in-frame clones and drops some. D and trimming come from the DNA, and the V and J calls and clone size come from that table. The table shows some 200,000 clones, with roughly nine tenths occurring only once. Source material: peripheral blood. The genes are TRBV5-1 and TRBJ1-3; D is possibly TRBD1 (5 bases). The sequence derives from a woman in her 70s with acute or convalescent COVID-19. Written as DNA, the CDR3 is TGCGCCAGCAGCTTGGGGCAGGGAAGAGGAAACACCATATATTTT. It yields the protein CASSLGQGRGNTIYF.